This entry describes one T cell receptor (beta chain). What it binds is not known. Isolated RNA was reverse transcribed in full, so expressed TCRB transcripts were sequenced. Here immunoSEQ multiplex PCR was the method, and the copy in TCRdb shows in-frame clones only, minus some. This table holds under 150,000 clones, approximately 10% found once. This record belongs to a study of beta chain features in type 1 diabetes. Study findings and constraints: Among all four CD4+ subsets, Type 1 diabetes patients had TCRB CDR3s that were moderately but significantly shorter. Any PCR bias toward short templates would affect both groups alike.

Germline CDR1 is SGHTA and CDR2 is FQGNSA. CDR3 size: 16 residues. V dropped 1 base and J dropped 4 bases, with 16 bases sitting between them. By way of CD45RO/CCR7/CD25/CD127/CD95/CD27, the CD4+ regulatory, stem cell-like memory, central memory and naive cells were sorted. This TCR was sampled from a man aged 30-40 years with type 1 diabetes. This chain links TRBV7-2 with TRBJ1-2, with a weak D call TRBD1 (5 bases). The sequenced sample consisted of central memory CD4+ T cells from blood. The CDR3 region is CASSLERSGGFYGYTF. Written as DNA, the CDR3 is TGTGCCAGCAGCTTAGAGCGGAGCGGGGGGTTCTATGGCTACACCTTC.